This TCR beta chain is drawn from a study of human T cells and chemical hapten exposure. Study at large: Slight differences in pooled library volume were the main source of varying TCR yields across samples. Study-level results: Versus controls, expanded TCRs had significantly more large CDR3 similarity clusters.

Time point of the sample: pre-sensitization, week 0. The sample's treatment: therapeutic diphenylcyclopropenone sensitization with weekly scalp DPC. With regard to this clonotype: Antigen specificity is unknown.

Trimming stripped 6 bases from V and 3 bases from J, with 6 bases between. Germline values: CDR1 MNHEY, CDR2 SVGEGT. CDR3 length equals 12 residues. Each CDR3 protein is one row after TCRdb ran MiXCR on the RACE reads. The table records under 200,000 distinct CDR3 sequences, approximately 29% of them present only once. The sample consisted of whole blood, taken in connection with sensitization to the hapten diphenylcyclopropenone (DPC). This clonotype originated in a woman in her 30s with alopecia areata. Some clones in this sample may be carry-over from other donors' samples. The chain is built from TRBV6-2 or TRBV6-3 and TRBJ2-1; D gene ambiguous. The CDR3 loop reads CASRKNYNEQFF. Written as DNA, the CDR3 is TGTGCCAGCAGAAAGAACTACAATGAGCAGTTCTTC.